The 9 T cell receptor beta chains presented below share a single source sample, sequenced in a study of lymphopenia after photon versus proton radiotherapy. Assay used: immunoSEQ multiplex PCR; TCRdb lists only in-frame clones, some missing. The sample has 60,000 to 75,000 clones, 75% to 90% seen once; the top ten hold approximately 2%. Sequencing was performed on peripheral blood, taken from a patient treated with photon-based radiotherapy. The receptors originated from a man aged 35-49 years with gastric cancer.

The chain recombines TRBV7-9 with TRBJ2-2, with a possible D match to TRBD2 (6 bases). The CDR3 covers 13 residues. Germline V gives CDR1 SEHNR, CDR2 FQNEAQ (reference sequence). The V end was cut by 5 bases, the J end by 6 bases, with 10 bases between. CDR3 residues: CASSPAGPGELFF. The CDR3 nucleotides read TGTGCCAGCAGCCCCGCGGGGCCCGGGGAGCTGTTTTTT.

The chain has TRBV11-2 and TRBJ2-3; D is uncertain. Trimming took off 4 bases at V and 7 bases at J, with 6 bases between the two ends. Germline V gene lookup returns CDR1 SGHAT and CDR2 FQNNGV. CDR3 length: 11 residues. DNA of the CDR3: TGTGCCAGCAGCTCTGGTAATACGCAGTATTTT. Its protein product is CASSSGNTQYF.

J is TRBJ2-1 and V is TRBV7-3; TRBD1 agrees at 10 bases. The CDR3 has 14 residues. After removal of 5 bases from V and 7 bases from J, the junction contained 5 bases not matched to a gene. Germline CDR1 SGHTA, CDR2 FQGTGA. The CDR3 reads CASSRDRGLNEQFF. In DNA, the CDR3 is TGTGCCAGCAGCCGGGACAGGGGCCTGAATGAGCAGTTCTTC.

This clone has only a few counts. V is TRBV19 and J is TRBJ1-1; possibly TRBD1 for D (5 bases). Germline V gene data show CDR1 as LNHDA and CDR2 as SQIVND (reference sequence). Trimming stripped 0 bases from V and 5 bases from J, with 7 bases between. The CDR3 is 13 residues long. The CDR3: CASSIDRDTEAFF. The CDR3 DNA is TGTGCCAGTAGTATAGACAGGGATACTGAAGCTTTCTTT.

The DNA of the CDR3 is TGTGCCAGCAGCTTAAAGGTCGGGAATGAAAAACTGTTTTTT. Protein product: CASSLKVGNEKLFF. This chain connects TRBV11-3 to TRBJ1-4; D not certain. The CDR3 spans 14 residues. V was clipped by 2 bases and J by 5 bases, with 9 bases between them. The germline gives CDR1 SGHNT, CDR2 YENEEA. The variable domain in full, completed from reference TRBV11-3 and TRBJ1-4, reads EAGVVQSPRYKIIEKKQPVAFWCNPISGHNTLYWYLQNLGQGPELLIRYENEEAVDDSQLPKDRFSAERLKGVDSTLKIQPAELGDSAVYLCASSLKVGNEKLFFGSGTQLSVL.

The rearrangement links TRBV9 to TRBJ2-7; 12 bases match TRBD2. This CDR3 has 15 residues. Germline-derived CDR1 and CDR2 are SGDLS and YYNGEE. With 3 bases clipped from V and 5 bases from J, the junction kept 6 bases outside the gene matches. CDR3 sequence: CASSAGLAGNHEQYF. The DNA for the CDR3 is TGTGCCAGCAGCGCCGGACTAGCGGGGAACCACGAGCAGTACTTC.

The chain couples TRBV7-8 to TRBJ1-2, with 7 positions matching TRBD1. Germline V lookup: CDR1 SGHVS, CDR2 FQNEAQ. The CDR3 has 16 residues. Trimming took 5 bases from V and 4 from J; bases not matched to a gene: 13. The CDR3 is CASSKRPTGNLYGYTF. Written as DNA, the CDR3 is TGTGCCAGCAGCAAAAGGCCGACAGGGAACCTCTATGGCTACACCTTC.

This chain links TRBV27 with TRBJ1-1, with 10 bases lining up with TRBD1. Germline CDR1 MNHEY, CDR2 SMNVEV (reference sequence). V shed 6 bases and J 3 bases; nucleotides not matched to a gene: 4. The CDR3 contains 14 residues. CDR3 sequence: CASSPGTGDTEAFF. CDR3 nucleotide sequence: TGTGCCAGCAGCCCCGGGACAGGGGACACTGAAGCTTTCTTT.

The genes are TRBV7-6 and TRBJ2-1, with D possibly being TRBD1 (6 bases). Germline lookup yields CDR1 SGHVS and CDR2 FNYEAQ. The CDR3 runs to 14 residues. V lost 5 bases to trimming and J lost 10 bases, with 18 bases between them. The CDR3: CASSHASGAQEQFF. CDR3 nucleotides: TGTGCCAGCAGCCACGCCTCAGGGGCGCAGGAGCAGTTCTTC.